These 10 T cell receptor beta chains came from one sample sequenced in a study of PD-L1 blockade in urothelial cancer. The repertoire was sequenced with immunoSEQ multiplex PCR; TCRdb's copy has only in-frame clones and lacks some. This table holds fewer than 95,000 clones, roughly 84% found once. Specified time point: pretreatment peripheral blood. Sequencing used PBMCs, obtained around atezolizumab (anti-PD-L1) treatment. Receptors originate from a man between 60 and 70 years old with urothelial cancer.

This clone was seen only a few times. The V gene is TRBV20-1, the J gene TRBJ1-2; D not certain. Trimming left V 7 bases short and J 6 bases short, with 9 bases between. The CDR3 spans 10 residues. Germline V gives CDR1 DFQATT, CDR2 SNEGSKA (reference sequence). This CDR3 reads CSGEHDGYTF. The CDR3 coding sequence is TGCAGTGGTGAGCATGATGGCTACACCTTC.

The chain joins TRBV9 to TRBJ2-6; a possible D gene is TRBD1 (6 bases). V was clipped by 5 bases and J by 0 bases, with 15 bases between them. The V gene's germline CDR1 is SGDLS and CDR2 YYNGEE. This CDR3 contains 17 residues. The CDR3 region is CASSRTVGPSGANVLTF. In nucleotides, the CDR3 is TGTGCCAGCAGTCGGACAGTGGGACCCTCTGGGGCCAACGTCCTGACTTTC.

This rearrangement joins TRBV28 to TRBJ1-1; 8 bases align to TRBD1. The CDR3 is 14 residues long. Per the germline V gene, CDR1 is MDHEN and CDR2 is SYDVKM. The V segment lost 7 bases and the J segment 4 bases; nucleotides outside the gene matches: 8. In DNA, the CDR3 is TGTGCCAGCACCTTAAGACAGGGGTTCACTGAAGCTTTCTTT. Translation gives CASTLRQGFTEAFF.

In DNA form, the CDR3 reads TGTGCCAGCAGTTTTGCAGGGGGCGCAACCAAAAACATTCAGTACTTC. Translation gives CASSFAGGATKNIQYF. The chain links TRBV27 to TRBJ2-4, with 8 positions matching TRBD1. Trimming removed 3 bases from V and 2 bases from J; junction bases left unmatched: 6. CDR1 is MNHEY and CDR2 is SMNVEV in the germline V gene (reference sequence). This CDR3 region has 16 residues.

The chain uses TRBV6-5 and TRBJ1-1; the D is unclear. With 6 bases removed from V and 4 bases from J, the gap between germline ends came to 15 bases. This CDR3 spans 14 amino acids. CDR1 is MNHEY, CDR2 SVGAGI, per germline. DNA of the CDR3: TGTGCCAGCAGCCCTACAAGCCGGGGCACTGAAGCTTTCTTT. This gives the protein CASSPTSRGTEAFF.

V is TRBV7-2 and J is TRBJ1-2; a weak D match, TRBD1 (6 bases). CDR3 length equals 15 residues. V dropped 1 base and J dropped 5 bases, with 14 bases sitting between them. CDR1 and CDR2 from the germline V gene are SGHTA and FQGNSA. For the CDR3, the DNA is TGTGCCAGCAGCTTAGTCGTGGACAGCCCTTATGGCTACACCTTC. Its translation: CASSLVVDSPYGYTF.

The chain is built from TRBV27 and TRBJ2-6, with TRBD2 identical over 12 bases. The germline CDR1 and CDR2 sequences are MNHEY and SMNVEV (reference sequence). The V and J ends lost 0 bases and 2 bases, in that order; junction bases with no gene match: 8. The CDR3 is 20 residues long. The CDR3 sequence: CASSLSQGWTSGTGANVLTF. Here the CDR3 DNA reads TGTGCCAGCAGTTTATCCCAGGGCTGGACTAGCGGGACTGGGGCCAACGTCCTGACTTTC.

The chain recombines TRBV29-1 with TRBJ2-1; 12 bases match TRBD1. Germline V gene data show CDR1 as SQVTM and CDR2 as ANQGSEA. The CDR3 totals 13 residues. V lost 4 bases and J lost 9; bases outside the gene matches: 4. The CDR3 DNA reads TGCAGCGTTGTGGGACAGGGGGCGAGTGAGCAGTTCTTC. Translation gives CSVVGQGASEQFF.

This clone was observed a single time. The chain has TRBV19 and TRBJ2-5, with 8 bases identical to TRBD1. Germline loops: CDR1 LNHDA, CDR2 SQIVND (reference sequence). V dropped 5 bases and J dropped 6; count of bases not matched to a gene: 5. The CDR3 sequence is 13 residues long. The CDR3, as DNA: TGTGCCAGTAGTCCAGACAGGGGTCAGACCCAGTACTTC. Encoded protein: CASSPDRGQTQYF. The variable domain in full, completed from reference TRBV19 and TRBJ2-5, reads DGGITQSPKYLFRKEGQNVTLSCEQNLNHDAMYWYRQDPGQGLRLIYYSQIVNDFQKGDIAEGYSVSREKKESFPLTVTSAQKNPTAFYLCASSPDRGQTQYFGPGTRLLVL.

V usage is TRBV5-4 and J usage is TRBJ2-1; TRBD2 agrees at 10 bases. The length of the CDR3 is 15 residues. Per germline, CDR1 SGHNT and CDR2 YYREEE (reference sequence). Trimming took 0 bases from V and 4 from J; bases not matched to a gene: 1. The CDR3 spells CASSLDSGGYNEQFF. In DNA, the CDR3 is TGTGCCAGCAGCTTGGATAGCGGGGGGTACAATGAGCAGTTCTTC.